A selection of T cell receptor beta chains follows, all from one sample in a study of cytomegalovirus exposure and HLA in healthy donors. Clones were read by immunoSEQ multiplex PCR, and TCRdb kept only the in-frame ones, dropping some. The sample has around 280,000 clones; approximately 90% are singletons. Sequencing input: PBMCs. These receptors originate from a young woman in good health and CMV-seronegative. Both conserved end residues are part of each CDR3. A D gene is named only where the DNA matches it firmly. The size entry is marked missing in some rows and otherwise reads once, few, many or a size class.

D gene	V gene	J gene	clone size	CDR3 protein	CDR3 DNA
TRBD1	TRBV9	TRBJ1-5	-	CASSPTGDSNQPQHF	TGTGCCAGCAGCCCCACAGGGGATAGCAATCAGCCCCAGCATTTT
TRBD1	TRBV18	TRBJ1-2	once	CASSPPGGNGYTF	TGTGCCAGCTCACCTCCAGGGGGTAATGGCTACACCTTC
TRBD1	TRBV7-6	TRBJ1-4	once	CASSNQKGARQGLNEKLFF	TGTGCCAGCAGCAACCAAAAGGGGGCCAGACAGGGCCTAAATGAAAAACTGTTTTTT
-	TRBV7-9	TRBJ2-7	-	CASSLGGPYEQYF	TGTGCCAGCAGCTTAGGAGGGCCCTACGAGCAGTACTTC
TRBD1	TRBV6-6	TRBJ1-5	-	CASSRTGGVQPQHF	TGTGCCAGCAGTCGCACAGGGGGCGTTCAGCCCCAGCATTTT
-	TRBV6-1	TRBJ2-3	-	CASPLGPADTDTQYF	TGTGCCAGTCCCCTCGGTCCAGCGGACACAGATACGCAGTATTTT
TRBD1	TRBV6-5	TRBJ1-2	-	CASSYKTGWNYGYTF	TGTGCCAGCAGTTACAAGACAGGGTGGAACTATGGCTACACCTTC
-	TRBV10-3	TRBJ1-4	-	CATQHRDGMGSNEKLFF	TGTGCCACTCAACACAGGGACGGCATGGGGAGCAATGAAAAACTGTTTTTT
-	TRBV27	TRBJ2-3	-	CASSFSDTQYF	TGTGCCAGCAGCTTCAGTGATACGCAGTATTTT
TRBD2	TRBV6-6	TRBJ2-7	-	CASSYFLAGGYEQYF	TGTGCCAGCAGTTACTTCCTAGCGGGGGGCTACGAGCAGTACTTC
TRBD2	TRBV5-1	TRBJ2-7	-	CASSLDPSGGSYEQYF	TGCGCCAGCAGCTTGGATCCTAGCGGGGGGTCCTACGAGCAGTACTTC
TRBD1	TRBV6-6	TRBJ1-1	-	CASSRGTGSAEAFF	TGTGCCAGCAGTCGCGGGACAGGGAGTGCTGAAGCTTTCTTT
-	TRBV5-8	TRBJ2-1	-	CASSWDNSNEQFF	TGTGCCAGCAGCTGGGACAATTCCAATGAGCAGTTCTTC
-	TRBV10-1	TRBJ1-4	-	CASSEIPVTNEKLFF	TGCGCCAGCAGTGAGATTCCGGTAACTAATGAAAAACTGTTTTTT
TRBD1	TRBV11-2	TRBJ1-5	-	CASSFGRGPSQPQHF	TGTGCCAGCAGCTTCGGTAGGGGGCCGAGTCAGCCCCAGCATTTT
-	TRBV6-5	TRBJ1-6	-	CASSSRRGAALHF	TGTGCCAGCAGCAGCCGGAGGGGTGCAGCCCTCCACTTT
-	TRBV29-1	TRBJ1-3	-	CSVTQGRGNTIYF	TGCAGCGTTACACAGGGACGCGGAAACACCATATATTTT
TRBD1	TRBV7-6	TRBJ2-7	few	CASSLVGQGAGEQYF	TGTGCCAGCAGCTTAGTGGGACAGGGTGCGGGCGAGCAGTACTTC
-	TRBV7-3	TRBJ1-1	-	CASSLGRNTEAFF	TGTGCCAGCAGCTTAGGGAGGAACACTGAAGCTTTCTTT
-	TRBV15	TRBJ1-2	-	CATSPSLGGDYGYTF	TGTGCCACCAGTCCTAGTCTAGGGGGGGACTATGGCTACACCTTC
TRBD1	TRBV29-1	TRBJ1-1	once	CSVVSGGAGSSNTEAFF	TGCAGCGTTGTATCAGGGGGCGCTGGTTCGTCGAACACTGAAGCTTTCTTT
-	TRBV9	TRBJ1-6	once	CASSVGAGVGSPLHF	TGTGCCAGCAGCGTAGGAGCAGGGGTAGGGTCACCCCTCCACTTT
-	TRBV18	TRBJ2-3	once	CASSPETGGTDTQYF	TGTGCCAGCTCACCGGAAACGGGGGGCACAGATACGCAGTATTTT
TRBD2	TRBV11-2	TRBJ2-7	-	CASSPSLASGGDEQYF	TGTGCCAGCAGCCCGAGCCTCGCTAGCGGGGGAGACGAGCAGTACTTC
-	TRBV7-9	TRBJ1-2	-	CASSLEEVRLGYTF	TGTGCCAGCAGCTTAGAGGAGGTTCGCTTAGGCTACACCTTC
-	TRBV5-1	TRBJ1-6	-	CASSWENSPLHF	TGCGCCAGCAGCTGGGAGAATTCACCCCTCCACTTT
TRBD2	TRBV6-1	TRBJ2-3	-	CASSGPAGGTDTQYF	TGTGCCAGCAGTGGTCCCGCGGGGGGCACAGATACGCAGTATTTT
TRBD1	TRBV10-3	TRBJ2-7	-	CATLSDRGQSYEQYF	TGTGCCACCCTTTCGGACAGGGGGCAGTCCTACGAGCAGTACTTC
-	TRBV6-1	TRBJ1-2	-	CAAKDSTFYYGYTF	TGTGCCGCGAAAGACTCGACCTTCTACTATGGCTACACCTTC
-	TRBV5-1	TRBJ1-1	-	CASGFGWGSNTEAFF	TGCGCCAGCGGTTTTGGGTGGGGCTCGAACACTGAAGCTTTCTTT
-	TRBV11-2	TRBJ2-7	-	CASSPARSYEQYF	TGTGCCAGCAGTCCCGCGCGGTCCTACGAGCAGTACTTC
TRBD1	TRBV9	TRBJ1-1	few	CASSAQGGNTEAFF	TGTGCCAGCAGCGCCCAGGGGGGGAACACTGAAGCTTTCTTT
-	TRBV7-9	TRBJ2-7	-	CASSSRQNYEQYF	TGTGCCAGCAGCTCCCGACAGAACTACGAGCAGTACTTC
TRBD1	TRBV2	TRBJ1-2	once	CASSAQGADYGYTF	TGTGCCAGCAGTGCCCAGGGGGCAGACTATGGCTACACCTTC
TRBD2	TRBV18	TRBJ2-7	-	CASSPPGLAYEQYF	TGTGCCAGCTCACCTCCGGGACTAGCGTACGAGCAGTACTTC
-	TRBV14	TRBJ2-1	-	CASSQTDTDNEQFF	TGTGCCAGCAGCCAAACCGACACCGACAATGAGCAGTTCTTC
-	TRBV29-1	TRBJ2-7	-	CSVVGRTYEQYF	TGCAGCGTTGTCGGCAGGACCTACGAGCAGTACTTC
TRBD1	TRBV5-6	TRBJ2-7	-	CASSLGQGANEQYF	TGTGCCAGCAGCCTCGGACAGGGGGCTAACGAGCAGTACTTC
-	TRBV27	TRBJ2-3	-	CASSFYGTDTQYF	TGTGCCAGCAGTTTCTACGGCACAGATACGCAGTATTTT
-	TRBV10-1	TRBJ1-1	-	CASSSGTRDTEAFF	TGCGCCAGCAGCTCCGGGACAAGGGACACTGAAGCTTTCTTT
TRBD2	TRBV30	TRBJ2-1	-	CAWKRGEQFF	TGTGCCTGGAAGCGGGGGGAGCAGTTCTTC
-	TRBV6-6	TRBJ2-5	-	CASSHGDLGGQYF	TGTGCCAGCAGTCACGGGGACTTGGGGGGCCAGTACTTC
-	TRBV11-2	TRBJ2-7	-	CASAYGSYEQYF	TGTGCCAGCGCATACGGGAGCTACGAGCAGTACTTC
TRBD1	TRBV18	TRBJ2-7	once	CASSPWDSYEQYF	TGTGCCAGCTCACCTTGGGACAGCTACGAGCAGTACTTC
-	TRBV5-1	TRBJ2-2	-	CASSFLPREAGELFF	TGCGCCAGCAGCTTTTTGCCTCGCGAGGCCGGGGAGCTGTTTTTT
-	TRBV2	TRBJ2-5	-	CASSGVEGAAQETQYF	TGTGCCAGCAGTGGTGTTGAAGGCGCGGCCCAAGAGACCCAGTACTTC
TRBD2	TRBV5-1	TRBJ2-3	-	CASSGTRVSDTQYF	TGCGCCAGCAGCGGGACTAGGGTTTCAGATACGCAGTATTTT
-	TRBV30	TRBJ2-5	-	CAWSTFQETQYF	TGTGCCTGGTCGACTTTCCAAGAGACCCAGTACTTC